These 12 T cell receptor beta chains share one sample of origin, sequenced in a study of blood T cells in healthy people across ages. A sample-barcoded 5' primer and a J-beta primer mix were used in a second PCR of roughly 7 to 11 cycles. A single record per CDR3 protein comes from TCRdb applying MiXCR to the 5' RACE reads. The sample records just over 800,000 distinct CDR3 sequences, approximately 59% being singletons. The specimen sequenced was blood. Receptors originate from a young man in good health.

The chain joins TRBV6-2 or TRBV6-3 to TRBJ2-2; 7 bases line up with TRBD1. Germline CDR1 is MNHEY and CDR2 is SVGEGT. The CDR3 is made up of 12 amino acids. The V and J ends lost 6 bases and 6 bases, in that order; junction bases with no gene match: 1. The CDR3 region is CASRTGSGELFF. The CDR3 coding sequence is TGTGCCAGCAGGACAGGGTCCGGGGAGCTGTTTTTT.

This clonotype was recorded a few times. The V gene is TRBV10-3, the J gene TRBJ2-5; no clear D gene. The V end was cut by 3 bases, the J end by 5 bases, with 10 bases between. CDR1 and CDR2 from the germline V gene are ENHRY and SYGVKD. The CDR3 length is 13 residues. The CDR3 sequence: CAISDRAGETQYF. CDR3 coding DNA: TGTGCCATCAGTGACCGGGCCGGTGAGACCCAGTACTTC.

The rearrangement joins TRBV12-3 or TRBV12-4 to TRBJ2-4; 10 bases match TRBD1. The J call could be wrong; TRBJ2-7 is a better fit for the DNA end. The length of the CDR3 is 14 residues. CDR3 sequence: CASSFTGTGVEQYF. In DNA form, the CDR3 reads TGTGCCAGCAGTTTTACCGGGACAGGGGTCGAGCAGTACTTC.

The V and J genes are TRBV9 and TRBJ2-7, with 11 bases matching TRBD1. The CDR3 extends over 15 amino acids. Trimming cost V 3 bases and J 2 bases; bases outside gene matches: 4. Germline values: CDR1 SGDLS, CDR2 YYNGEE. CDR3: CASSAGTGGAYEQYF. The CDR3 DNA is TGTGCCAGCAGCGCCGGGACAGGGGGGGCCTACGAGCAGTACTTC.

This clonotype was seen a handful of times. The chain recombines TRBV20-1 with TRBJ2-7; unclear D gene. V gave up 3 bases and J gave up 6 bases, with 15 bases separating them. The CDR3 consists of 13 residues. The V gene's germline CDR1 is DFQATT and CDR2 SNEGSKA (reference sequence). The CDR3 coding sequence is TGCAGTGCTAGCCCGCTGGACGTTGTCGAGCAGTACTTC. It encodes CSASPLDVVEQYF.

This clonotype occurred many times. V and J are TRBV6-2 or TRBV6-3 and TRBJ2-1; a possible D gene is TRBD2 (7 bases). CDR1 MNHEY and CDR2 SVGEGT come from the germline V gene. The CDR3 runs to 16 residues. Trimming left V 5 bases short and J 8 bases short, with 22 bases between. CDR3 sequence (DNA): TGTGCCAGCAGTCAAAACATGGGGGGGCCAGGAGATGAGCAGTTCTTC. This encodes CASSQNMGGPGDEQFF.

V gene TRBV7-2 combines with J gene TRBJ2-3; TRBD2 is a possible D gene (7 bases). The V end lost 4 bases, the J end lost 3 bases, and 11 bases lay between the germline ends. The germline CDR1 and CDR2 sequences are SGHTA and FQGNSA. CDR3 length: 14 residues. In nucleotides, the CDR3 is TGTGCCAGCAGCTCAAGCGGGACAACAGATACGCAGTATTTT. Translating it yields CASSSSGTTDTQYF.

The chain couples TRBV28 to TRBJ2-7; TRBD1 matches at 9 bases. Germline loops: CDR1 MDHEN, CDR2 SYDVKM. J gave up 1 base and V 2 bases, and 6 bases lay outside the gene matches. The CDR3 covers 16 residues. The CDR3 DNA is TGTGCCAGCAGTTTACGTCCGGGACAGGGATCCTACGAGCAGTACTTC. Translated: CASSLRPGQGSYEQYF.

J is TRBJ2-1 and V is TRBV7-2; 8 bases are a match to TRBD1. The J segment lost 8 bases and the V segment lost 1 base, leaving 7 bases of the junction unmatched. Germline assignment: CDR1 SGHTA and CDR2 FQGNSA. The CDR3 length is 15 residues. As DNA, the CDR3 is TGTGCCAGCAGCTTAGATCCAGGGGGCTTCGATGAGCAGTTCTTC. Its translation is CASSLDPGGFDEQFF. Looking up the rest from reference TRBV7-2 and TRBJ2-1 gives the full variable domain: GAGVSQSPSNKVTEKGKDVELRCDPISGHTALYWYRQSLGQGLEFLIYFQGNSAPDKSGLPSDRFSAERTGGSVSTLTIQRTQQEDSAVYLCASSLDPGGFDEQFFGPGTRLTVL.

The V and J genes are TRBV20-1 and TRBJ2-5; tentative D call: TRBD1 (5 bases). Between the trimmed V and J ends, which lost 1 base and 1 base, there was a span of 13 bases. The CDR3 spans 15 residues. Germline assignment: CDR1 DFQATT and CDR2 SNEGSKA (reference sequence). CDR3 sequence reads: CSARGWTTLQETQYF. The CDR3 nucleotides read TGCAGTGCTAGAGGCTGGACAACCCTCCAAGAGACCCAGTACTTC.

The chain uses TRBV7-6 and TRBJ1-1; 8 positions match TRBD1. The CDR3 totals 14 residues. The V and J ends lost 1 base and 9 bases, in that order; junction bases with no gene match: 7. Germline values: CDR1 SGHVS, CDR2 FNYEAQ. CDR3 in amino acids: CASSLVRAGGQAFF. The CDR3, as DNA: TGTGCCAGCAGCTTAGTGAGGGCAGGGGGCCAAGCTTTCTTT.

The CDR3 sequence: CASRLGGAGDTQYF. The DNA for the CDR3 is TGCGCCAGCAGGCTGGGGGGGGCCGGAGATACGCAGTATTTT. This chain connects TRBV5-1 to TRBJ2-3; possibly TRBD2 for D (7 bases). The germline V gene encodes CDR1 SGHRS and CDR2 YFSETQ. The CDR3 has 14 amino acids. V lost 5 bases, J lost 5 bases, and 15 bases lay in between.